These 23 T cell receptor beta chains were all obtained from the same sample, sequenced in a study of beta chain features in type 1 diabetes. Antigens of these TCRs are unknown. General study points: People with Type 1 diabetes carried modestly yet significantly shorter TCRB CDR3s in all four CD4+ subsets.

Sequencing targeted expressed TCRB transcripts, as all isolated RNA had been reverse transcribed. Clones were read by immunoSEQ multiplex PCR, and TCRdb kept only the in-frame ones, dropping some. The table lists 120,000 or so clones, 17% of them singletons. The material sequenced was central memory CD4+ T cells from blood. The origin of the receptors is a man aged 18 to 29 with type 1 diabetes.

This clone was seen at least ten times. The CDR3 is CASSPPSGVGETQYF. For the CDR3, the DNA is TGTGCCAGCAGCCCTCCTAGCGGGGTGGGAGAGACCCAGTACTTC. The chain employs TRBV7-6 and TRBJ2-5; 9 bases line up with TRBD2. CDR1 and CDR2 from the germline V gene are SGHVS and FNYEAQ. There are 15 residues in the CDR3. V shed 5 bases and J 4 bases; nucleotides not matched to a gene: 8.

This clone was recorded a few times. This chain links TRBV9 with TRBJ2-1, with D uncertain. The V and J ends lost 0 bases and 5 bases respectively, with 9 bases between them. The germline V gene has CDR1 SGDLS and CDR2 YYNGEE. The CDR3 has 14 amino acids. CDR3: CASSVGPGNNEQFF. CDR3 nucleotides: TGTGCCAGCAGCGTAGGCCCAGGTAACAATGAGCAGTTCTTC. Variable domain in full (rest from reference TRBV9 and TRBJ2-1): DSGVTQTPKHLITATGQRVTLRCSPRSGDLSVYWYQQSLDQGLQFLIQYYNGEERAKGNILERFSAQQFPDLHSELNLSSLELGDSALYFCASSVGPGNNEQFFGPGTRLTVL.

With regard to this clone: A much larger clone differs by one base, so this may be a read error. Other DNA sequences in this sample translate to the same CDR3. CDR3 coding DNA: TGTGCCAGCACCATGGGGGGGGTATCTGGGGCCAACGTCCTGACTTTC. As protein: CASTMGGVSGANVLTF. V and J are TRBV2 and TRBJ2-6; 7 bases fit TRBD2. Unmatched junction bases numbered 7, after V lost 7 bases and J lost 1 base. CDR1 is SNHLY and CDR2 is FYNNEI in the germline V gene. This CDR3 comprises 16 residues.

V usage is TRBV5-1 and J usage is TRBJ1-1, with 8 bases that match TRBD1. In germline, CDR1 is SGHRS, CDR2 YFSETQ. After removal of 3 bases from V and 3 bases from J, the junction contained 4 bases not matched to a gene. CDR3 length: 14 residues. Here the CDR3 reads CASSSGQGYTEAFF. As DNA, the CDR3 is TGCGCCAGCAGCTCCGGACAGGGCTACACTGAAGCTTTCTTT.

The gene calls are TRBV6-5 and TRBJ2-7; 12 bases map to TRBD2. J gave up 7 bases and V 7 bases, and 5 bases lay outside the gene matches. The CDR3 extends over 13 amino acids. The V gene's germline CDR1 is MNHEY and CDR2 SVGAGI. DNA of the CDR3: TGTGCCAGCATCAAGACTAGCGGGGGTGAGCAGTACTTC. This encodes CASIKTSGGEQYF.

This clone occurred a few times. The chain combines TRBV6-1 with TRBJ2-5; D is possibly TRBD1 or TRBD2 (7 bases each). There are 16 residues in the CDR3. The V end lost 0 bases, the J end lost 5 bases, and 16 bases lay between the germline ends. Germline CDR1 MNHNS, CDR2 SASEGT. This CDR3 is CASSEAGGGGGETQYF. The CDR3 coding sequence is TGTGCCAGCAGTGAAGCGGGAGGGGGCGGAGGGGAGACCCAGTACTTC.

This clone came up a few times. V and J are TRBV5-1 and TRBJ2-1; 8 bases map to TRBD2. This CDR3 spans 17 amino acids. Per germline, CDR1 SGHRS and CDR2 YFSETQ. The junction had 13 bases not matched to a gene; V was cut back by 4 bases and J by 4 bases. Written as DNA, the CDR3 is TGCGCCAGCAGCCCCCTGAAAGCTAGCGGGTCATACAATGAGCAGTTCTTC. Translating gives CASSPLKASGSYNEQFF.

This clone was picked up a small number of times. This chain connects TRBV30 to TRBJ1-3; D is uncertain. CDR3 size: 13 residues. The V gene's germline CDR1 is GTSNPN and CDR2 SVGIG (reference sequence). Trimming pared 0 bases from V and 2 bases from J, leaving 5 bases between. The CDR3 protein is CAWSVTTGNTIYF. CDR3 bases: TGTGCCTGGAGTGTGACGACTGGAAACACCATATATTTT.

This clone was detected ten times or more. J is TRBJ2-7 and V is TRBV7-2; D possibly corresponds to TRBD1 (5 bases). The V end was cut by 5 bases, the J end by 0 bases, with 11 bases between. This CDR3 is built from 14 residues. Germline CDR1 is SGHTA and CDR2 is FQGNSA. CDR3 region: CASSGKTASYEQYF. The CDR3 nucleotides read TGTGCCAGCAGCGGGAAGACAGCCTCCTACGAGCAGTACTTC.

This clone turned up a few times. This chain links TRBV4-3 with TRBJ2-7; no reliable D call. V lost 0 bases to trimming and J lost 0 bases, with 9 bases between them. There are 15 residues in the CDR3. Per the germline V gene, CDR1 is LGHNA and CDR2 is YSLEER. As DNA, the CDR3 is TGCGCCAGCAGCCAAGAAATAGCTAGCTCCTACGAGCAGTACTTC. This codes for CASSQEIASSYEQYF.

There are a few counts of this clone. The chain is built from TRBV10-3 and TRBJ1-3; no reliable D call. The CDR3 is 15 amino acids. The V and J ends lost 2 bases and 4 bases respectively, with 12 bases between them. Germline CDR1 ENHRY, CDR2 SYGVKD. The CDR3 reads CAISEAQPGGNTIYF. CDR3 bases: TGTGCCATCAGTGAGGCCCAGCCGGGGGGAAACACCATATATTTT.

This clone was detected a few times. The chain's CDR3 is CSVEASNGYTF. In DNA form, the CDR3 reads TGCAGCGTTGAAGCCTCTAATGGCTACACCTTC. The chain couples TRBV29-1 to TRBJ1-2; D is uncertain. The CDR3 runs 11 residues. Trimming shortened V by 1 base and J by 6 bases, and 6 bases separated the two germline ends. The V gene's germline CDR1 is SQVTM and CDR2 ANQGSEA.

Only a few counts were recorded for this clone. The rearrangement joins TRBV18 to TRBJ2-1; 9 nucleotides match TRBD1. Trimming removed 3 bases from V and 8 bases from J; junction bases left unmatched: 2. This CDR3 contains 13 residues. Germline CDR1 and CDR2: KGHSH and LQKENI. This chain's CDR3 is CASSPWTGDEQFF. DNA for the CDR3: TGTGCCAGCTCACCGTGGACAGGGGATGAGCAGTTCTTC.

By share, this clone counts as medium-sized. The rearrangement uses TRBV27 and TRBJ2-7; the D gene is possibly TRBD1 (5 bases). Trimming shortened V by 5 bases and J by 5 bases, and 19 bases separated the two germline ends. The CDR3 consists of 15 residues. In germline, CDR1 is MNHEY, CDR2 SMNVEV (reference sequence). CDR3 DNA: TGTGCCAGCAGTCACTCCCGCCAGGGTGTCCACGAGCAGTACTTC. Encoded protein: CASSHSRQGVHEQYF.

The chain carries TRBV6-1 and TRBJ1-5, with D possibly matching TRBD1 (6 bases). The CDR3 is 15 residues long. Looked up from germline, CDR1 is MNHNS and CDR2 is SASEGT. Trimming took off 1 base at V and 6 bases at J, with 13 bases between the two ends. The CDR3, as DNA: TGTGCCAGCAGTGAAGTCAGGGGCAGAGGTCAGCCCCAGCATTTT. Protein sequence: CASSEVRGRGQPQHF.

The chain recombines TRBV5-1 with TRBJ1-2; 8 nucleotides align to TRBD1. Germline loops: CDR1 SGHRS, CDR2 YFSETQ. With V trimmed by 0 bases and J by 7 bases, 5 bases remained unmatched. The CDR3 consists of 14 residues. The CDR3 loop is CASSLDRGNRGYTF. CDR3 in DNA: TGCGCCAGCAGCTTGGACAGGGGGAACCGTGGCTACACCTTC.

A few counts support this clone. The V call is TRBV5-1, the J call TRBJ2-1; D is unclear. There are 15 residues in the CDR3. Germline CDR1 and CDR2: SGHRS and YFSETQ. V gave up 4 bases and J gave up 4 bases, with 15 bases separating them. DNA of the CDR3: TGCGCCAGCAGCGTAGACGCGCGCCCATACAATGAGCAGTTCTTC. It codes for CASSVDARPYNEQFF.

The CDR3 is CASSGRSYEQYF. CDR3 DNA: TGTGCCAGCAGTGGTCGCTCCTACGAGCAGTACTTC. This sequence joins TRBV25-1 and TRBJ2-7, with D uncertain. Germline-derived CDR1 and CDR2 are MGHDK and SYGVNS. This CDR3 is built from 12 residues. V lost 4 bases and J 0 bases, leaving 4 bases between the germline ends.

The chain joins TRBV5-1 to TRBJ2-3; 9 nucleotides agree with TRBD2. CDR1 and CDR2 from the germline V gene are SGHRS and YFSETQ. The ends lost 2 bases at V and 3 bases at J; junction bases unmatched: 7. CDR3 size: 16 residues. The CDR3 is CASSFGGRGWTDTQYF. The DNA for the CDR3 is TGCGCCAGCAGCTTCGGCGGGAGGGGATGGACAGATACGCAGTATTTT.

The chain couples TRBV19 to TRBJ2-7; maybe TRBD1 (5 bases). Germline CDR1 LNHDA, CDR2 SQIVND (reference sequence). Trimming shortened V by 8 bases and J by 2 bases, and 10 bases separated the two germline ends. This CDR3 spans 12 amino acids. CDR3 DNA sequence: TGTGCCAGTCAGGACACTGCCTACGAGCAGTACTTC. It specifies CASQDTAYEQYF.

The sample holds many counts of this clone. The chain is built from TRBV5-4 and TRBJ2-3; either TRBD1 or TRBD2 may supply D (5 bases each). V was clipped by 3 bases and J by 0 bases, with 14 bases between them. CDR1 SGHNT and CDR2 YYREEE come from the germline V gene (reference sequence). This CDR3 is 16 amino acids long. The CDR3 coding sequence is TGTGCCAGCAGCTCCGCCCGGGACCGCAGCACAGATACGCAGTATTTT. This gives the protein CASSSARDRSTDTQYF.

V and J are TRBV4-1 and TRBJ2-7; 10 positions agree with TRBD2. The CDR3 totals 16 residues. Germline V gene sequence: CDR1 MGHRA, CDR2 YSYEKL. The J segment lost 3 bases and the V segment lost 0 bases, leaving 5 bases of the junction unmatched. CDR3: CASSQEKREGIYEQYF. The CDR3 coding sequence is TGCGCCAGCAGCCAAGAAAAGCGGGAGGGGATCTACGAGCAGTACTTC.

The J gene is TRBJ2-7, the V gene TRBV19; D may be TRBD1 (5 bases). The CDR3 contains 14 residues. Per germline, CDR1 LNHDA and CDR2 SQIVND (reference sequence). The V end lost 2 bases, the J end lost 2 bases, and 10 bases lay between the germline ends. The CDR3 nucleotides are TGTGCCAGTAGTATAAGACAGAAACCCTACGAGCAGTACTTC. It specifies CASSIRQKPYEQYF.